These 12 T cell receptor beta chains were sequenced from one sample in a study of blood T cell repertoires in COVID-19. The assay was immunoSEQ multiplex PCR, and TCRdb's table has in-frame clones only and misses some. Among some 300,000 clones listed, nearly 90% were seen once. Input material: peripheral blood. The source of these receptors is a woman aged 40 to 50 with COVID-19, enrolled during active disease.

This clone appeared a single time. The J gene is TRBJ2-1, the V gene TRBV19, with 9 bases matching TRBD1. Trimming cost V 5 bases and J 10 bases; bases outside gene matches: 12. Per the germline V gene, CDR1 is LNHDA and CDR2 is SQIVND (reference sequence). CDR3 size: 15 residues. CDR3 residues: CASSSGTGYVREQFF. The CDR3 DNA reads TGTGCCAGTAGTTCCGGGACAGGGTATGTTCGGGAGCAGTTCTTC. Filled out from reference TRBV19 and TRBJ2-1, the complete variable domain reads DGGITQSPKYLFRKEGQNVTLSCEQNLNHDAMYWYRQDPGQGLRLIYYSQIVNDFQKGDIAEGYSVSREKKESFPLTVTSAQKNPTAFYLCASSSGTGYVREQFFGPGTRLTVL.

The V and J genes are TRBV5-1 and TRBJ1-6; D not certain. Germline V gene sequence: CDR1 SGHRS, CDR2 YFSETQ. V lost 3 bases and J lost 1, with 2 bases in between. The CDR3 covers 13 residues. The CDR3 coding sequence is TGCGCCAGCAGCTCGTCCTATAATTCACCCCTCCACTTT. Its translation is CASSSSYNSPLHF.

V usage is TRBV18 and J usage is TRBJ1-5, with D unresolved. The germline gives CDR1 KGHSH, CDR2 LQKENI. Trimming took off 2 bases at V and 6 bases at J, with 8 bases between the two ends. The CDR3 covers 13 residues. The CDR3 here is CASSPVGSQPQHF. CDR3 DNA sequence: TGTGCCAGCTCACCAGTAGGGAGTCAGCCCCAGCATTTT. Full variable domain (remainder filled in from reference TRBV18 and TRBJ1-5): NAGVMQNPRHLVRRRGQEARLRCSPMKGHSHVYWYRQLPEEGLKFMVYLQKENIIDESGMPKERFSAEFPKEGPSILRIQQVVRGDSAAYFCASSPVGSQPQHFGDGTRLSIL.

The genes are TRBV14 and TRBJ2-7; 10 nucleotides agree with TRBD1. The ends lost 3 bases at V and 0 bases at J; junction bases unmatched: 5. This CDR3 is built from 16 residues. In germline, CDR1 is SGHDN, CDR2 FVKESK. The CDR3: CASSQMGDRGSYEQYF. CDR3 bases: TGTGCCAGCAGCCAGATGGGGGACAGGGGCTCCTACGAGCAGTACTTC.

The gene calls are TRBV13 and TRBJ1-2; 9 bases line up with TRBD1. CDR3 length: 17 residues. V dropped 2 bases and J dropped 3; count of bases not matched to a gene: 10. Germline CDR1 reads PRHDT; CDR2 reads FYEKMQ (reference sequence). The CDR3 here is CASSLMGQGPTDYGYTF. DNA of the CDR3: TGTGCCAGCAGCTTAATGGGACAGGGTCCGACTGACTATGGCTACACCTTC. Combining the CDR3 with reference TRBV13 and TRBJ1-2 gives the whole variable domain AAGVIQSPRHLIKEKRETATLKCYPIPRHDTVYWYQQGPGQDPQFLISFYEKMQSDKGSIPDRFSAQQFSDYHSELNMSSLELGDSALYFCASSLMGQGPTDYGYTFGSGTRLTVV.

This chain connects TRBV10-3 to TRBJ1-2; possible D gene TRBD1, 5 bases. This CDR3 has 15 residues. V shed 6 bases and J shed 5 bases, with 19 bases lying between them. Germline values: CDR1 ENHRY, CDR2 SYGVKD. The CDR3 region is CAIRRSGGTEYGYTF. The DNA for the CDR3 is TGTGCCATCAGGCGGTCAGGCGGGACGGAATATGGCTACACCTTC.

The chain carries TRBV11-2 and TRBJ1-1, with D unresolved. V dropped 7 bases and J dropped 1 base, with 16 bases sitting between them. The CDR3 length is 15 residues. Per germline, CDR1 SGHAT and CDR2 FQNNGV. The CDR3 coding sequence is TGTGCCAGCATCCGAGCTTCGGGTGGGAACACTGAAGCTTTCTTT. Protein: CASIRASGGNTEAFF.

The V and J genes are TRBV6-4 and TRBJ2-2; 7 positions match TRBD2. Germline assignment: CDR1 MRHNA and CDR2 SNTAGT. The trim removed 3 bases at V and 6 bases at J, leaving 1 base unmatched. This CDR3 contains 13 residues. CDR3 sequence reads: CASSEGGAGELFF. In nucleotides, the CDR3 is TGTGCCAGCAGTGAGGGGGGGGCCGGGGAGCTGTTTTTT.

V is TRBV19 and J is TRBJ1-2; 11 bases are a match to TRBD1. This CDR3 is built from 14 residues. With 5 bases clipped from V and 4 bases from J, the junction kept 3 bases outside the gene matches. CDR1 and CDR2 (germline): LNHDA, SQIVND (reference sequence). CDR3 coding DNA: TGTGCCAGTAGTGCGGACAGGGGGCCCTATGGCTACACCTTC. Protein product: CASSADRGPYGYTF.

V usage is TRBV28 and J usage is TRBJ2-7, with D perhaps matching TRBD1 (5 bases). Trimming removed 8 bases from V and 4 bases from J, with 21 bases in between. The CDR3 is 15 residues long. Germline-derived CDR1 and CDR2 are MDHEN and SYDVKM. CDR3 nucleotides: TGTGCCAGCGCAGGGTGGGATATACTCTCATACGAGCAGTACTTC. It encodes CASAGWDILSYEQYF.

The rearrangement links TRBV30 to TRBJ1-2, with TRBD1 matching over 8 bases. Per germline, CDR1 GTSNPN and CDR2 SVGIG (reference sequence). This CDR3 contains 12 residues. The trim removed 3 bases at V and 5 bases at J, leaving 2 bases unmatched. CDR3 amino acids: CAWSGDRYGYTF. CDR3 DNA: TGTGCCTGGAGCGGGGACAGGTATGGCTACACCTTC.

V and J are TRBV28 and TRBJ2-2, with a possible D match to TRBD1 (6 bases). Germline V lookup: CDR1 MDHEN, CDR2 SYDVKM. V was cut by 6 bases and J by 7 bases, with 18 bases left in between. The CDR3 has 15 residues. The CDR3: CASSPGAQGSGELFF. Here the CDR3 DNA reads TGTGCCAGCAGCCCAGGGGCCCAAGGCAGCGGGGAGCTGTTTTTT.